A single sample gave rise to the 28 T cell receptor beta chains below, sequenced in a study of radiotherapy plus CTLA-4 blockade in lung cancer. The method was immunoSEQ multiplex PCR; TCRdb's version includes in-frame clones alone and lacks a portion of them. The sample contains more than 40,000 clones, 70% to 90% of which appear only once. This sample comprised peripheral blood, obtained from a patient treated with radiotherapy plus ipilimumab. The receptor source for this set is a human donor with non-small cell lung cancer whose response to radiotherapy plus ipilimumab could not be evaluated.

The V gene is TRBV19, the J gene TRBJ2-3; possibly TRBD1 for D (7 bases). The V gene's germline CDR1 is LNHDA and CDR2 SQIVND (reference sequence). The CDR3 consists of 16 residues. The V end was cut by 2 bases, the J end by 2 bases, with 14 bases between. CDR3 bases: TGTGCCAGTAGTATACCTTCAGGGGGGATCACAGATACGCAGTATTTT. Protein: CASSIPSGGITDTQYF.

The chain combines TRBV9 with TRBJ1-2; 9 nucleotides match TRBD1. With V trimmed by 3 bases and J by 7 bases, 7 bases remained unmatched. Germline assignment: CDR1 SGDLS and CDR2 YYNGEE. This CDR3 has 14 amino acids. The CDR3 region is CASSAGQGQAGYTF. The CDR3 nucleotides are TGTGCCAGCAGCGCGGGACAGGGACAGGCTGGCTACACCTTC.

As regards this clone: The germline gene is not matched at one end of the junction; a read error may be the cause. CDR3 DNA: TGTGCCAGCAGCCCCTCGGCGACAAGGGGGCCGCCGTTT. Its translation is CASSPSATRGPPF. The chain has TRBV7-9 and TRBJ1-1, with TRBD1 identical over 7 bases. The CDR3 sequence is 13 residues long. From germline, CDR1 is SEHNR and CDR2 FQNEAQ (reference sequence).

The V and J genes are TRBV5-1 and TRBJ2-4; 13 bases line up with TRBD2. J lost 0 bases, V lost 3 bases, and 6 bases had no gene match. The CDR3 totals 18 residues. Germline V lookup: CDR1 SGHRS, CDR2 YFSETQ. This CDR3 is CASSWGTSGEIAKNIQYF. In nucleotides, the CDR3 is TGCGCCAGCAGCTGGGGGACTAGCGGGGAAATAGCCAAAAACATTCAGTACTTC.

The DNA for the CDR3 is TGCGCCAGCAGCTTGGACAGGGCGCCGGGTACTGAAGCTTTCTTT. This translates into CASSLDRAPGTEAFF. The chain recombines TRBV5-1 with TRBJ1-1; maybe TRBD1 (6 bases). Germline values: CDR1 SGHRS, CDR2 YFSETQ. The CDR3 runs 15 residues. V lost 0 bases, J lost 5 bases, and 14 bases lay in between.

The chain carries TRBV10-3 and TRBJ2-7; 9 bases line up with TRBD1. CDR1 is ENHRY, CDR2 SYGVKD, per germline. The V gene end was trimmed by 8 bases and the J gene end by 2 bases; junction bases not matched to a gene: 10. The CDR3 is 15 amino acids. The CDR3, as DNA: TGTGCCATCTGCGGGACCGACAGGGGGGCCTACGAGCAGTACTTC. Protein sequence: CAICGTDRGAYEQYF.

Comment on this clone: A junction boundary mismatches the germline segment, possibly from a read error. This sequence joins TRBV9 and TRBJ1-1; D possibly corresponds to TRBD1 (5 bases). The CDR3 sequence is 15 residues long. The germline V gene has CDR1 SGDLS and CDR2 YYNGEE. The chain's CDR3 is CVSSLQQEGVTEAFF. CDR3 in DNA: TGTGTCAGCAGCCTACAACAGGAAGGCGTCACTGAAGCTTTCTTT.

As regards this clone: A junction boundary mismatches the germline segment, possibly from a read error. J is TRBJ2-2 and V is TRBV5-1; TRBD2 matches at 9 bases. The CDR3 loop spans 16 amino acids. The V gene's germline CDR1 is SGHRS and CDR2 YFSETQ. CDR3 DNA: TGCGCCAGCAGCAGACTAGCGGACATCAACACCGGGGAGCCGTTTTTT. Translating it yields CASSRLADINTGEPFF. Together with reference TRBV5-1 and TRBJ2-2, the CDR3 gives the full variable domain: KAGVTQTPRYLIKTRGQQVTLSCSPISGHRSVSWYQQTPGQGLQFLFEYFSETQRNKGNFPGRFSGRQFSNSRSEMNVSTLELGDSALYLCASSRLADINTGEPFFGEGSRLTVL.

The chain carries TRBV7-2 and TRBJ2-7; 9 bases map to TRBD2. This CDR3 contains 19 residues. Trimming cost V 5 bases and J 2 bases; bases outside gene matches: 19. Germline V gene sequence: CDR1 SGHTA, CDR2 FQGNSA. In DNA form, the CDR3 reads TGTGCCAGCAGCCCAGGACACTCCGGGAGGCTAGCGGGGACCTACGAGCAGTACTTC. This translates into CASSPGHSGRLAGTYEQYF.

The chain carries TRBV7-9 and TRBJ2-1; perhaps TRBD2 as D (6 bases). Germline-derived CDR1 and CDR2 are SEHNR and FQNEAQ (reference sequence). CDR3 length equals 14 residues. V was shortened by 3 bases and J by 8 bases, with 14 bases between the two germline ends. The CDR3 here is CASSFSGGRYEQFF. CDR3 nucleotides: TGTGCCAGCAGCTTCAGCGGTGGGAGGTATGAGCAGTTCTTC.

There are a few counts of this clone. The rearrangement links TRBV7-9 to TRBJ1-2; 7 nucleotides line up with TRBD1. The V and J ends lost 3 bases and 8 bases, in that order; junction bases with no gene match: 9. This CDR3 contains 14 residues. Germline V gene lookup returns CDR1 SEHNR and CDR2 FQNEAQ (reference sequence). The CDR3: CASSFELTGNGYTF. In DNA form, the CDR3 reads TGTGCCAGCAGCTTTGAGCTGACAGGGAACGGCTACACCTTC.

This chain connects TRBV7-2 to TRBJ1-2, with 9 bases matching TRBD1. Germline V gene data show CDR1 as SGHTA and CDR2 as FQGNSA. The J segment lost 4 bases and the V segment lost 4 bases, leaving 13 bases of the junction unmatched. The CDR3 sequence is 17 residues long. The CDR3 nucleotides are TGTGCCAGCAGCTCGGGACAGGGAGGTATCAGGGGCTATGGCTACACCTTC. Protein: CASSSGQGGIRGYGYTF.

This chain uses TRBV4-1 with TRBJ1-2; no definite D call. The CDR3 runs 13 residues. Germline V CDR1 and CDR2: MGHRA, YSYEKL. V was pared by 4 bases and J by 0 bases, with 6 bases between. The CDR3 DNA is TGCGCCAGCAGCCCCGTTACTAACTATGGCTACACCTTC. This sequence encodes CASSPVTNYGYTF.

The rearrangement joins TRBV27 to TRBJ2-5; TRBD1 agrees at 8 bases. Trimming took 3 bases from V and 3 from J; bases not matched to a gene: 6. There are 15 residues in the CDR3. Germline CDR1 MNHEY, CDR2 SMNVEV (reference sequence). The CDR3 is CASSFLGQGEETQYF. The CDR3 DNA reads as TGTGCCAGCAGTTTCCTCGGACAGGGTGAAGAGACCCAGTACTTC.

The J gene is TRBJ1-2, the V gene TRBV6-6; 7 bases map to TRBD1. V was pared by 6 bases and J by 8 bases, with 9 bases of the junction left unmatched. There are 13 residues in the CDR3. CDR1 is MNHNY, CDR2 SVGAGI, per germline (reference sequence). CDR3 in DNA: TGTGCCAGCAGCTTACAGGGGAGGAAGGGCTACACCTTC. It codes for CASSLQGRKGYTF.

Only a few counts were recorded for this clone. The rearrangement links TRBV28 to TRBJ2-1; possibly TRBD2 for D (6 bases). V lost 4 bases and J 4 bases, leaving 14 bases between the germline ends. The CDR3 is 15 residues long. Germline loops: CDR1 MDHEN, CDR2 SYDVKM. CDR3 region: CASSSEGVGYNEQFF. The CDR3 DNA sequence: TGTGCCAGCAGTTCGGAGGGCGTGGGTTACAATGAGCAGTTCTTC. The full variable domain, with the rest looked up from reference TRBV28 and TRBJ2-1, is DVKVTQSSRYLVKRTGEKVFLECVQDMDHENMFWYRQDPGLGLRLIYFSYDVKMKEKGDIPEGYSVSREKKERFSLILESASTNQTSMYLCASSSEGVGYNEQFFGPGTRLTVL.

The V and J genes are TRBV7-2 and TRBJ2-1, with 10 bases identical to TRBD2. Trimming removed 6 bases from V and 5 bases from J; junction bases left unmatched: 10. The length of the CDR3 is 16 residues. Germline assignment: CDR1 SGHTA and CDR2 FQGNSA. The CDR3 DNA follows: TGTGCCAGCAGTCACCTAGCGGGGGCCATAAACAATGAGCAGTTCTTC. Its protein product is CASSHLAGAINNEQFF.

The chain uses TRBV10-1 and TRBJ2-7, with D possibly TRBD2 on 7 matching bases. The V end lost 3 bases, the J end lost 0 bases, and 9 bases lay between the germline ends. The V gene's germline CDR1 is WNHNN and CDR2 SYGVQD (reference sequence). The CDR3 is made up of 14 amino acids. The CDR3: CASSDGGASYEQYF. CDR3 sequence (DNA): TGCGCCAGCAGTGATGGGGGGGCCTCCTACGAGCAGTACTTC.

About this clone: Other DNA sequences in this sample translate to the same CDR3. V and J are TRBV5-5 and TRBJ1-6; 7 bases fit TRBD1. Germline V gene lookup returns CDR1 SGHKS and CDR2 YYEKEE (reference sequence). The V gene end was trimmed by 0 bases and the J gene end by 3 bases; junction bases not matched to a gene: 12. This CDR3 comprises 19 residues. CDR3 protein: CASSLALTRQGLYNSPLHF. CDR3 bases: TGTGCCAGCAGCTTGGCCTTAACGAGACAGGGCCTCTATAATTCACCCCTCCACTTT.

The V gene is TRBV9, the J gene TRBJ2-3; 8 nucleotides match TRBD1. The CDR3 totals 16 residues. Per germline, CDR1 SGDLS and CDR2 YYNGEE. Trimming cost V 1 base and J 0 bases; bases outside gene matches: 4. The CDR3 nucleotides are TGTGCCAGCAGCGTACGACAGGGGACTAGCACAGATACGCAGTATTTT. Protein product: CASSVRQGTSTDTQYF. Drawing the rest from reference TRBV9 and TRBJ2-3, the complete variable domain is DSGVTQTPKHLITATGQRVTLRCSPRSGDLSVYWYQQSLDQGLQFLIQYYNGEERAKGNILERFSAQQFPDLHSELNLSSLELGDSALYFCASSVRQGTSTDTQYFGPGTRLTVL.

The rearrangement uses TRBV5-8 and TRBJ2-3; 8 bases align to TRBD2. Losses at the gene ends were 4 bases for V and 0 bases for J; bases not matched to a gene: 4. The CDR3 spans 15 residues. CDR1 is SGHTS and CDR2 is YDEGEE in the germline V gene. DNA for the CDR3: TGTGCCAGCAGCACAGCGGGGGCTAGCACAGATACGCAGTATTTT. This translates into CASSTAGASTDTQYF.

This rearrangement joins TRBV5-1 to TRBJ2-1, with TRBD2 as a possible D gene (6 bases). V gave up 0 bases and J gave up 4 bases, with 8 bases separating them. This CDR3 has 14 amino acids. Germline V gives CDR1 SGHRS, CDR2 YFSETQ. The DNA of the CDR3 is TGCGCCAGCAGCTTGGACGGGAGTTACAATGAGCAGTTCTTC. Its translation is CASSLDGSYNEQFF.

A single count supports this clone. This sequence joins TRBV6-4 and TRBJ1-5; D ambiguous. Per the germline V gene, CDR1 is MRHNA and CDR2 is SNTAGT. V lost 5 bases and J lost 6, with 11 bases in between. The CDR3 extends over 13 amino acids. The CDR3 DNA reads as TGTGCCAGCAGTCGGGAAGAAGGTCAGCCCCAGCATTTT. Amino acid sequence: CASSREEGQPQHF.

This chain joins TRBV7-9 and TRBJ2-5; D perhaps matches TRBD1 (6 bases). The germline V and J ends were trimmed by 4 bases and 2 bases, with 14 bases remaining between them. Germline-derived CDR1 and CDR2 are SEHNR and FQNEAQ (reference sequence). CDR3 length: 15 amino acids. The CDR3 here is CASSSTGQRQETQYF. The CDR3 nucleotides are TGTGCCAGCAGCTCGACCGGACAGAGACAAGAGACCCAGTACTTC.

The rearrangement uses TRBV18 and TRBJ2-2; no clear D gene. V dropped 2 bases and J dropped 1 base, with 5 bases sitting between them. Germline assignment: CDR1 KGHSH and CDR2 LQKENI. This CDR3 has 14 residues. The CDR3 loop is CASSPEKNTGELFF. The CDR3 bases are TGTGCCAGCTCACCAGAGAAGAACACCGGGGAGCTGTTTTTT.

This clone has a handful of counts. For the CDR3, the DNA is TGTGCCAGCAGTGAAGCGACAAGCGCCGGGACAGGGCTCTACGAGCAGTACTTC. Protein: CASSEATSAGTGLYEQYF. V and J are TRBV6-1 and TRBJ2-7; TRBD1 matches at 9 bases. The germline CDR1 and CDR2 sequences are MNHNS and SASEGT. V lost 0 bases, J lost 3 bases, and 12 bases stayed unmatched. The CDR3 is made up of 18 amino acids.

This chain connects TRBV28 to TRBJ2-5, with 9 bases that match TRBD1. The V gene end was trimmed by 6 bases and the J gene end by 4 bases; junction bases not matched to a gene: 3. Germline CDR1 and CDR2: MDHEN and SYDVKM. This CDR3 is 13 amino acids long. The CDR3 sequence is CASRGTGRETQYF. CDR3 in DNA: TGTGCCAGCAGGGGGACAGGGCGAGAGACCCAGTACTTC.

This chain uses TRBV5-4 with TRBJ2-1; D call uncertain. In germline, CDR1 is SGHNT, CDR2 YYREEE (reference sequence). The CDR3 contains 16 residues. The ends were cut back, 0 bases at V and 0 bases at J, with 10 bases in the middle. The CDR3 loop is CASSLDHSSSYNEQFF. The CDR3 DNA follows: TGTGCCAGCAGCTTGGATCATTCGAGCTCCTACAATGAGCAGTTCTTC.